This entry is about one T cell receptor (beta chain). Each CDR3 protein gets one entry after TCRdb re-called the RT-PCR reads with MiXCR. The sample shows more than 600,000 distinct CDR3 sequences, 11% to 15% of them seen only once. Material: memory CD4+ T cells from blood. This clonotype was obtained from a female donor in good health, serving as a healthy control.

CDR3 coding DNA: TGCGCCAGCAGTTTCGACTTTACCTACGAGCAGTACTTC. This sequence encodes CASSFDFTYEQYF. The chain couples TRBV5-1 to TRBJ2-7; D is uncertain. Trimming took off 5 bases at V and 2 bases at J, with 11 bases between the two ends. In germline, CDR1 is SGHRS, CDR2 YFSETQ. CDR3 length: 13 residues.